These T cell receptor beta chains were read from a single sample in a study of beta chain features in type 1 diabetes. Some clones are missing from TCRdb's copy, which holds only in-frame ones; the method was immunoSEQ multiplex PCR. The sample carries 150,000 to 190,000 clones, less than 9.5% recorded once. The specimen was central memory CD4+ T cells from blood. The receptors derive from a man between 18 and 35 years old in good health. Each CDR3 is given with its conserved first and last residue. Each record gives: V gene, D gene, clone size, J gene, CDR3 protein, CDR3 DNA. A D gene is named only where the DNA matches it firmly. Only part of the rows carry a size: once, few, many, or a class if the clone is expanded.

TRBV30	-	-	TRBJ2-3	CAWKRRDTSTDTQYF	TGTGCCTGGAAAAGGCGGGATACATCCACAGATACGCAGTATTTT
TRBV7-3	-	-	TRBJ1-2	CASSLNPQGYGYTF	TGTGCCAGCAGCTTAAACCCCCAGGGGTATGGCTACACCTTC
TRBV18	-	few	TRBJ1-1	CASSPPFGIGRDTEAFF	TGTGCCAGCTCACCACCTTTCGGGATAGGCAGAGACACTGAAGCTTTCTTT
TRBV13	TRBD2	many	TRBJ2-3	CASSVRLAGYSTDTQYF	TGTGCCAGCAGCGTAAGACTAGCGGGGTATAGCACAGATACGCAGTATTTT
TRBV4-2	TRBD1	-	TRBJ1-1	CASSHAGQGFDEAFF	TGTGCCAGCAGCCATGCGGGACAGGGGTTTGATGAAGCTTTCTTT
TRBV19	TRBD1	many	TRBJ2-3	CASRDPDRADTQYF	TGTGCCAGTAGGGACCCCGACAGGGCAGATACGCAGTATTTT
TRBV30	TRBD1	few	TRBJ1-2	CAWSPGQGGYGYTF	TGTGCCTGGAGTCCTGGACAGGGGGGCTATGGCTACACCTTC
TRBV7-9	TRBD1	few	TRBJ2-1	CASSLAPGQGYNEQFF	TGTGCCAGCAGCCTAGCGCCGGGACAGGGTTACAATGAGCAGTTCTTC
TRBV29-1	-	few	TRBJ2-1	CSVTGTSLHSSYNEQFF	TGCAGCGTTACCGGGACATCTCTCCACTCCTCCTACAATGAGCAGTTCTTC
TRBV27	-	-	TRBJ1-1	CASSYHGKDTEAFF	TGTGCCAGCAGTTACCACGGGAAGGACACTGAAGCTTTCTTT
TRBV18	-	many	TRBJ1-1	CASSQQQGFKDTEAFF	TGTGCCAGCTCTCAACAACAGGGCTTTAAAGACACTGAAGCTTTCTTT
TRBV28	-	few	TRBJ2-7	CASATPLFNSYEQYF	TGTGCCAGCGCAACCCCTCTATTCAACTCCTACGAGCAGTACTTC
TRBV30	TRBD1	few	TRBJ1-2	CAWRPPGTGQGKISNYGYTF	TGTGCCTGGAGGCCCCCCGGGACGGGACAGGGGAAAATTTCTAACTATGGCTACACCTTC
TRBV7-9	TRBD2	-	TRBJ2-1	CASSLSPGLAGAGYNEQFF	TGTGCCAGCAGCTTATCCCCGGGACTAGCGGGAGCGGGCTACAATGAGCAGTTCTTC
TRBV9	TRBD2	-	TRBJ2-1	CASSARLGRELYNEQFF	TGTGCCAGCAGCGCCCGTTTAGGGCGGGAGTTATACAATGAGCAGTTCTTC
TRBV5-4	TRBD1	few	TRBJ1-5	CASSQLTGGNNQPQHF	TGTGCCAGCAGCCAGCTGACAGGGGGCAACAATCAGCCCCAGCATTTT
TRBV29-1	TRBD2	many	TRBJ2-1	CSVGAGDRNEQFF	TGCAGCGTTGGGGCGGGGGATCGTAATGAGCAGTTCTTC
TRBV7-3	TRBD1	few	TRBJ2-5	CASSLPTGGETQYF	TGTGCCAGCAGCTTACCGACAGGGGGGGAGACCCAGTACTTC
TRBV12-2	-	-	TRBJ1-5	CASRSGHRTGYSNQPQHF	TGTGCAAGTCGCTCGGGACACCGGACAGGATATAGCAATCAGCCCCAGCATTTT
TRBV7-2	-	few	TRBJ2-3	CASRNLKGGAEDTQYF	TGTGCCAGCAGAAACCTTAAGGGGGGGGCCGAAGATACGCAGTATTTT
TRBV11-2	TRBD1	-	TRBJ1-1	CASSPGGQGIWGTEAFF	TGTGCCAGCAGCCCCGGGGGACAGGGAATATGGGGCACTGAAGCTTTCTTT
TRBV7-2	-	few	TRBJ1-2	CASSLAGWNYGYTF	TGTGCCAGCAGCTTGGCTGGTTGGAACTATGGCTACACCTTC
TRBV28	TRBD2	-	TRBJ2-5	CASSSGGLVIKTQYF	TGTGCCAGCAGTTCAGGCGGACTAGTAATCAAGACCCAGTACTTC
TRBV28	TRBD2	many	TRBJ2-7	CASRTMRVAGGYEQYF	TGTGCCAGCAGGACCATGAGGGTAGCGGGGGGGTACGAGCAGTACTTC
TRBV7-2	-	few	TRBJ1-2	CASSLGGQYSYGYTF	TGTGCCAGCAGCTTAGGTGGCCAGTATTCGTATGGCTACACCTTC
TRBV19	TRBD2	-	TRBJ2-7	CASSRDIAGGVEQYF	TGTGCCAGTAGTAGAGACATAGCGGGAGGCGTCGAGCAGTACTTC
TRBV14	TRBD1	many	TRBJ1-5	CASSQDRNQPQHF	TGTGCCAGCAGCCAGGACAGGAATCAGCCCCAGCATTTT
TRBV4-2	-	-	TRBJ2-7	CASSQHRDMGPYEQYF	TGTGCCAGCAGCCAACACCGGGACATGGGTCCCTACGAGCAGTACTTC
TRBV7-9	-	many	TRBJ2-5	CASSPSAETQYF	TGTGCCAGCAGCCCATCTGCGGAGACCCAGTACTTC
TRBV28	-	many	TRBJ1-2	CASSEENRRYGYTF	TGTGCCAGCAGCGAGGAGAACCGGAGGTATGGCTACACCTTC
TRBV30	-	-	TRBJ1-1	CACTRGTSTNTEAFF	TGTGCCTGTACCAGGGGAACTTCGACTAACACTGAAGCTTTCTTT
TRBV4-1	TRBD1	-	TRBJ1-2	CASSHDRVDGYTF	TGCGCCAGCAGCCACGACAGGGTTGATGGCTACACCTTC
TRBV5-6	-	few	TRBJ2-3	CASSQGEGQYF	TGTGCCAGTTCACAGGGAGAGGGGCAGTATTTT
TRBV7-8	-	-	TRBJ2-3	CASSPGGAADTQYF	TGTGCCAGCAGCCCTGGTGGGGCGGCAGATACGCAGTATTTT
TRBV7-2	-	few	TRBJ2-3	CASSSPARGTDTQYF	TGTGCCAGCAGCTCACCAGCGAGGGGCACAGATACGCAGTATTTT
TRBV28	TRBD1	few	TRBJ1-4	CASSSSGGDVSEKLFF	TGTGCCAGCAGTTCCTCAGGGGGCGATGTGAGTGAAAAACTGTTTTTT
TRBV30	-	-	TRBJ1-2	CAWDSNYGYTF	TGTGCCTGGGACAGTAACTATGGCTACACCTTC
TRBV28	-	few	TRBJ1-6	CASSWAPGNSPLHF	TGTGCCAGCTCTTGGGCCCCGGGGAATTCACCCCTCCACTTT
TRBV30	TRBD1	-	TRBJ1-1	CAWRETGTGVNTEAFF	TGTGCCTGGAGAGAGACCGGGACAGGGGTGAACACTGAAGCTTTCTTT